A single sample is the source of the 6 T cell receptor beta chains below, sequenced in a study of T cell responses to AZD1222 COVID-19 vaccine. The repertoire was sequenced with immunoSEQ multiplex PCR; TCRdb's copy has only in-frame clones and lacks some. The sample has 150,000 to 200,000 clones; around 90% are singletons. Sequenced material: peripheral blood, taken 28 days after the second dose of the MenACWY control vaccine. The receptors were sampled from an adult who received the MenACWY meningococcal vaccine as a control.

The CDR3 region is CASSAPQGVGDEQFF. As DNA, the CDR3 is TGTGCCAGCAGTGCCCCCCAGGGGGTCGGGGATGAGCAGTTCTTC. The chain recombines TRBV2 with TRBJ2-1, with 7 positions matching TRBD1. This CDR3 comprises 15 residues. Germline values: CDR1 SNHLY, CDR2 FYNNEI. V lost 4 bases to trimming and J lost 8 bases; unmatched junction nucleotides: 11.

The chain carries TRBV3-1 (or the pseudogene TRBV3-2) and TRBJ1-1; D possibly corresponds to TRBD1 (5 bases). V was clipped by 3 bases and J by 3 bases, with 8 bases between them. This CDR3 is built from 13 residues. CDR1 LGHDT and CDR2 YNNKEL come from the germline V gene (reference sequence). The CDR3 bases are TGTGCCAGCAGCCAGCAGGGACACACTGAAGCTTTCTTT. This translates into CASSQQGHTEAFF.

This chain connects TRBV11-2 to TRBJ2-5; D perhaps matches TRBD2 (6 bases). V was shortened by 5 bases and J by 2 bases, with 15 bases between the two germline ends. The CDR3 has 15 residues. Germline V CDR1 and CDR2: SGHAT, FQNNGV. The CDR3 is CASSEAVAGQETQYF. CDR3 nucleotide sequence: TGTGCCAGCAGCGAAGCGGTGGCGGGGCAAGAGACCCAGTACTTC.

The V gene is TRBV28, the J gene TRBJ1-2; D not resolved. Trimming removed 7 bases at V and 7 bases at J, with 22 bases between. Germline values: CDR1 MDHEN, CDR2 SYDVKM. This CDR3 comprises 15 residues. The CDR3 region is CASIRQPLEIGGYTF. The CDR3 nucleotides are TGTGCCAGCATAAGGCAACCATTAGAGATCGGTGGCTACACCTTC.

The chain uses TRBV7-3 and TRBJ2-3; D is possibly TRBD1 (5 bases). The CDR3 is made up of 17 amino acids. Germline CDR1 reads SGHTA; CDR2 reads FQGTGA. The V gene lost 1 base and the J gene lost 0 bases, with 14 bases spanning the gap. The CDR3 protein is CASSLSPQAASTDTQYF. In nucleotides, the CDR3 is TGTGCCAGCAGCTTAAGTCCACAGGCGGCTAGCACAGATACGCAGTATTTT.

The genes are TRBV5-1 and TRBJ2-1, with D possibly TRBD2 on 6 matching bases. The V gene's germline CDR1 is SGHRS and CDR2 YFSETQ. Trimming pared 0 bases from V and 7 bases from J, leaving 11 bases between. This CDR3 contains 14 residues. Here the CDR3 reads CASSLDSAGNEQFF. Here the CDR3 DNA reads TGCGCCAGCAGCTTGGACTCGGCGGGGAATGAGCAGTTCTTC.